Below are 7 T cell receptor beta chains sequenced from a single sample in a study of blood T cell repertoires in COVID-19. Using immunoSEQ multiplex PCR, the repertoire was profiled, and TCRdb retains in-frame clones only, with some absent. The table has around 250,000 clones, about 88% seen once; the top ten hold roughly 4%. The specimen was peripheral blood. The receptors were gathered from a man younger than 30 with active or convalescent COVID-19.

This clone showed up just once. V and J are TRBV11-2 and TRBJ2-2; D perhaps matches TRBD1 (5 bases). Per germline, CDR1 SGHAT and CDR2 FQNNGV. The V gene lost 1 base and the J gene lost 3 bases, with 12 bases spanning the gap. This CDR3 contains 16 residues. The CDR3 DNA follows: TGTGCCAGCAGCTTAGGAGTTGGACAATACACCGGGGAGCTGTTTTTT. Its protein is CASSLGVGQYTGELFF.

The chain has TRBV5-1 and TRBJ2-2, with a tentative D call TRBD2 (5 bases). The CDR3 consists of 16 residues. Deletions cut 0 bases from V and 5 bases from J, with 14 bases between. From germline, CDR1 is SGHRS and CDR2 YFSETQ. The CDR3 loop is CASSLARSSVTGELFF. Written as DNA, the CDR3 is TGCGCCAGCAGCTTGGCCAGGAGTAGCGTGACCGGGGAGCTGTTTTTT. Looking up the rest from reference TRBV5-1 and TRBJ2-2 gives the full variable domain: KAGVTQTPRYLIKTRGQQVTLSCSPISGHRSVSWYQQTPGQGLQFLFEYFSETQRNKGNFPGRFSGRQFSNSRSEMNVSTLELGDSALYLCASSLARSSVTGELFFGEGSRLTVL.

This clone was detected only a few times. The genes are TRBV5-1 and TRBJ2-2, with TRBD1 as a possible D gene (6 bases). The germline gives CDR1 SGHRS, CDR2 YFSETQ. The CDR3 runs to 16 residues. With 5 bases removed from V and 6 bases from J, the gap between germline ends came to 20 bases. Here the CDR3 reads CASRVGTWPLAGELFF. The CDR3 DNA is TGCGCCAGCAGGGTCGGGACATGGCCCTTGGCCGGGGAGCTGTTTTTT.

This chain connects TRBV6-5 to TRBJ2-2; D possibly corresponds to TRBD1 (6 bases). This CDR3 is 14 amino acids long. Germline V gene sequence: CDR1 MNHEY, CDR2 SVGAGI. V was shortened by 10 bases and J by 6 bases, with 18 bases between the two germline ends. The CDR3 spells CAIKVQTGPGELFF. DNA for the CDR3: TGTGCCATCAAAGTTCAGACAGGACCCGGGGAGCTGTTTTTT.

This clone was counted once. V is TRBV24-1 and J is TRBJ2-1; 11 bases map to TRBD2. This CDR3 is 15 amino acids long. Germline V gives CDR1 KGHDR, CDR2 SFDVKD. The ends lost 0 bases at V and 7 bases at J; junction bases unmatched: 1. CDR3 in amino acids: CATSDLRLAGNEQFF. The CDR3 region has the DNA TGTGCCACCAGTGATTTGAGACTAGCGGGAAATGAGCAGTTCTTC.

The sample holds one count of this clone. The gene calls are TRBV9 and TRBJ2-7; a weak D match, TRBD2 (6 bases). The germline V and J ends were trimmed by 0 bases and 4 bases, with 11 bases remaining between them. This CDR3 contains 14 residues. Germline CDR1 SGDLS, CDR2 YYNGEE. CDR3 DNA sequence: TGTGCCAGCAGCGTAGGACTAGGTCAGTACGAGCAGTACTTC. As protein: CASSVGLGQYEQYF.

The V gene is TRBV2, the J gene TRBJ1-5; 8 bases line up with TRBD1. The germline gives CDR1 SNHLY, CDR2 FYNNEI. The CDR3 runs to 14 residues. V lost 2 bases and J lost 6; bases outside the gene matches: 3. The CDR3 reads CASSETGGGQPQHF. CDR3 coding DNA: TGTGCCAGCAGTGAAACAGGGGGGGGTCAGCCCCAGCATTTT.